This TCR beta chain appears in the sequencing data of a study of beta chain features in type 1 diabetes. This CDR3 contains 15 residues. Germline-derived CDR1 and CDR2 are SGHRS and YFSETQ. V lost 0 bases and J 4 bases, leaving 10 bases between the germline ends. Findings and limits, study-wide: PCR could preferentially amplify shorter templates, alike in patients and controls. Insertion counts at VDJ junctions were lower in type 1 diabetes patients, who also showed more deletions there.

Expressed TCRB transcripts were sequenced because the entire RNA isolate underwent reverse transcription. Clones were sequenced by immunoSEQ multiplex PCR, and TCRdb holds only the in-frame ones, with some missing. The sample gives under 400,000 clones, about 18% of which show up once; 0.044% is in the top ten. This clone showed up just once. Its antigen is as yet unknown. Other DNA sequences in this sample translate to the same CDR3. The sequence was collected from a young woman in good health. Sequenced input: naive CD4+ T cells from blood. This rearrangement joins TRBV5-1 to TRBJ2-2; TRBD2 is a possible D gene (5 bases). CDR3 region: CASSLASGSTGELFF. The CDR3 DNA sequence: TGCGCCAGCAGCTTGGCGTCGGGGTCCACCGGGGAGCTGTTTTTT.